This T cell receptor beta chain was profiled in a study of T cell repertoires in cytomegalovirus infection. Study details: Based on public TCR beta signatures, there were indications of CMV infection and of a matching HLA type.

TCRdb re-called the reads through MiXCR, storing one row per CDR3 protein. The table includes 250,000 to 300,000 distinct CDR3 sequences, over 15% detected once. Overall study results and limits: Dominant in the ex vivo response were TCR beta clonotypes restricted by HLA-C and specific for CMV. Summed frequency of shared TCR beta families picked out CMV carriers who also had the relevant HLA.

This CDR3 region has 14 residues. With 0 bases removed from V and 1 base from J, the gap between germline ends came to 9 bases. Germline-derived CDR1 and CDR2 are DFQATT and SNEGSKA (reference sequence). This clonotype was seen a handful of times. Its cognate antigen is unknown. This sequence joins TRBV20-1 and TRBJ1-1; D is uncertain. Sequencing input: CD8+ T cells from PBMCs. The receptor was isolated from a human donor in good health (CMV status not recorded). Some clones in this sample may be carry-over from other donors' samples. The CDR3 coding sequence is TGCAGTGCTAGAGATTTTCGAGAGAACACTGAAGCTTTCTTT. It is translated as CSARDFRENTEAFF.